This T cell receptor beta chain was sequenced in a study of blood T cell repertoires in COVID-19. The germline CDR1 and CDR2 sequences are SGHTA and FQGNSA. V trimming: 5 bases; J trimming: 4 bases; junction bases outside the gene matches: 5. There are 13 residues in the CDR3. Generated by immunoSEQ multiplex PCR, the TCRdb table keeps only in-frame clones and is missing some. The data show about 330,000 clones, around 89% seen once. V is TRBV7-2 and J is TRBJ2-7; 7 bases align to TRBD1. The specimen was peripheral blood. The sequence was obtained from a woman between 45 and 60 years old with active or convalescent COVID-19. For the CDR3, the DNA is TGTGCCAGCAGCCCGGGACAGATATACGAGCAGTACTTC. Translated: CASSPGQIYEQYF.